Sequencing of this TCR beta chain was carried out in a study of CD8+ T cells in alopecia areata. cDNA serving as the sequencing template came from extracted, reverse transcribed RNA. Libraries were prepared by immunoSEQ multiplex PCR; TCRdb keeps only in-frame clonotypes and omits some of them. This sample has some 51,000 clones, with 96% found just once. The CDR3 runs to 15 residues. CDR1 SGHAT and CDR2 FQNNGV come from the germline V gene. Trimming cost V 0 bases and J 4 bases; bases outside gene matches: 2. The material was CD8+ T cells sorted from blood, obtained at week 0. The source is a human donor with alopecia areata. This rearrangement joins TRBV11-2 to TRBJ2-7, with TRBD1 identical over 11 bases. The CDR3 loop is CASSLEGTGGYEQYF. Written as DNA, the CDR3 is TGTGCCAGCAGCTTAGAAGGGACAGGGGGATACGAGCAGTACTTC.